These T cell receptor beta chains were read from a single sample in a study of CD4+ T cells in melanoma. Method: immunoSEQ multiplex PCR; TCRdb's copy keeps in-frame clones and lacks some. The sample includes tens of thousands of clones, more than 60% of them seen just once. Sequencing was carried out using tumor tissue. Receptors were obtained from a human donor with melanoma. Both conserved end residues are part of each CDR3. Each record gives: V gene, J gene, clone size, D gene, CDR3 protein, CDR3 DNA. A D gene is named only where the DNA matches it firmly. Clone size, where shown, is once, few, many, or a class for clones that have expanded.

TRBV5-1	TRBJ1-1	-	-	CASSFDRGTEAFF	TGCGCCAGCAGCTTCGACCGGGGGACTGAAGCTTTCTTT
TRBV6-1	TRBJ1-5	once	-	CASSDGYSNQPQHF	TGTGCCAGCAGTGACGGTTATAGCAATCAGCCCCAGCATTTT
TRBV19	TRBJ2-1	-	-	CASSIVRAEQFF	TGTGCCAGTAGTATTGTTAGGGCGGAGCAGTTCTTC
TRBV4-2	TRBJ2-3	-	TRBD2	CASSSSTSGGADTQYF	TGTGCCAGCAGCTCATCTACTAGCGGGGGGGCAGATACGCAGTATTTT
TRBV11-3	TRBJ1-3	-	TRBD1	CASSLGTGRGNTIYF	TGTGCCAGCAGCCTCGGGACAGGGCGTGGAAACACCATATATTTT
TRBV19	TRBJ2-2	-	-	CASSSTRGGITGELFF	TGTGCCAGTAGTAGTACGAGGGGGGGCATCACCGGGGAGCTGTTTTTT
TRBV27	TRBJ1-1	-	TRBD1	CASSDRGLENTEAFF	TGTGCCAGCAGTGACAGGGGTCTAGAAAACACTGAAGCTTTCTTT
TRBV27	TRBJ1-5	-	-	CASTDKPPQHF	TGTGCCAGCACAGACAAGCCGCCCCAGCATTTT
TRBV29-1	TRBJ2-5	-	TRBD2	CSVRTSGGPSVRTGTQYF	TGCAGCGTTCGGACTAGCGGGGGGCCCTCGGTTCGCACAGGGACCCAGTACTTC
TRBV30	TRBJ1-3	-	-	CAWKGEYTGNTIYF	TGTGCCTGGAAGGGGGAGTACACTGGAAACACCATATATTTT